A single sample gave rise to the 6 T cell receptor beta chains below, sequenced in a study of early T cells in non-severe SARS-CoV-2 infection. TCRdb reprocessed the 5' RACE reads via MiXCR and lists one record per CDR3 protein. The sample has about 56,000 distinct CDR3 sequences, about 15% seen once. Sequenced material: whole blood, taken at baseline. These receptors were collected from an adult who was a healthcare worker with PCR-confirmed SARS-CoV-2 infection or an uninfected control (not recorded which).

This clonotype was detected a few times. This sequence joins TRBV6-2 or TRBV6-3 and TRBJ2-2; D is uncertain. The V end was cut by 6 bases, the J end by 0 bases, with 8 bases between. The CDR3 extends over 14 amino acids. Germline loops: CDR1 MNHEY, CDR2 SVGEGT. The CDR3 region is CASRRTANTGELFF. For the CDR3, the DNA is TGTGCCAGCAGGCGGACGGCGAACACCGGGGAGCTGTTTTTT.

J is TRBJ2-2 and V is TRBV10-1; D is perhaps TRBD1 (5 bases). Germline V gives CDR1 WNHNN, CDR2 SYGVQD (reference sequence). CDR3 length: 17 residues. Trimming pared 3 bases from V and 2 bases from J, leaving 16 bases between. DNA for the CDR3: TGCGCCAGCAGTGACGGGCGGCAGGGCCCCAACACCGGGGAGCTGTTTTTT. Protein: CASSDGRQGPNTGELFF.

This clonotype was found many times. The chain combines TRBV12-3 or TRBV12-4 with TRBJ2-1; D is unclear. The CDR3 runs 16 residues. V lost 5 bases and J 2 bases, leaving 16 bases between the germline ends. The CDR3 loop reads CASSPMFGVAYNEQFF. The CDR3 DNA sequence: TGTGCCAGCAGTCCGATGTTTGGGGTGGCCTACAATGAGCAGTTCTTC.

The chain employs TRBV7-3 and TRBJ2-3; D is unclear. The CDR3 sequence is 14 residues long. The germline V and J ends were trimmed by 3 bases and 0 bases, with 7 bases remaining between them. From germline, CDR1 is SGHTA and CDR2 FQGTGA. The DNA of the CDR3 is TGTGCCAGCAGCTTGAGTAGGAGCACAGATACGCAGTATTTT. This sequence encodes CASSLSRSTDTQYF.

The chain couples TRBV11-2 to TRBJ1-5; 10 nucleotides agree with TRBD1. With V trimmed by 1 base and J by 10 bases, 1 base remained unmatched. Germline V gene data show CDR1 as SGHAT and CDR2 as FQNNGV. CDR3 length: 13 residues. For the CDR3, the DNA is TGTGCCAGCAGCTTAGGACAGGGGGCTCCCCAGCATTTT. This sequence encodes CASSLGQGAPQHF.

This clonotype was counted a few times. The chain couples TRBV29-1 to TRBJ1-1, with D perhaps TRBD1 (5 bases). V lost 6 bases and J 7 bases, leaving 12 bases between the germline ends. Germline assignment: CDR1 SQVTM and CDR2 ANQGSEA. The CDR3 is 11 amino acids. Written as DNA, the CDR3 is TGCAGCGTCTACCCCCAGGGTGAAGCTTTCTTT. As protein: CSVYPQGEAFF.